These 12 T cell receptor beta chains were all obtained from the same sample, sequenced in a study of blood T cell repertoires in COVID-19. Profiled with immunoSEQ multiplex PCR; TCRdb holds only in-frame clones, not every one. Among some 150,000 clones listed, approximately 80% were seen once. Material for sequencing was peripheral blood. The receptors here all came from a human donor with acute or convalescent COVID-19. The donor label of this sample is uncertain.

The chain has TRBV5-1 and TRBJ1-6; D unclear. The V gene lost 4 bases and the J gene lost 8 bases, with 13 bases spanning the gap. Germline V gene data show CDR1 as SGHRS and CDR2 as YFSETQ. The CDR3 extends over 14 amino acids. The CDR3 region has the DNA TGCGCCAGCAGCCTCGAGAGGCGGGATTCACCCCTCCACTTT. Residues: CASSLERRDSPLHF.

This chain joins TRBV24-1 and TRBJ2-2, with D possibly being TRBD2 (5 bases). Germline V gene data show CDR1 as KGHDR and CDR2 as SFDVKD. The germline V and J ends were trimmed by 8 bases and 2 bases, with 8 bases remaining between them. The CDR3 runs to 13 residues. The CDR3 DNA follows: TGTGCCACCAAGGGAGCAAACACCGGGGAGCTGTTTTTT. It is translated as CATKGANTGELFF.

The genes are TRBV24-1 and TRBJ2-7; a weak D match, TRBD1 (5 bases). V was trimmed by 6 bases and J by 2 bases, leaving 10 bases between them. This CDR3 region has 13 residues. Germline values: CDR1 KGHDR, CDR2 SFDVKD. CDR3 in DNA: TGTGCCACCAGTTCCCCAGGGACCTACGAGCAGTACTTC. Protein product: CATSSPGTYEQYF.

CDR3 sequence (DNA): TGTGCCAGCAGCTTTACAGGGGGAGAGACCCAGTACTTC. Translating it yields CASSFTGGETQYF. The J gene is TRBJ2-5, the V gene TRBV12-3 or TRBV12-4; 8 bases match TRBD1. The V segment lost 6 bases and the J segment 4 bases; nucleotides outside the gene matches: 4. This CDR3 has 13 residues.

The chain joins TRBV15 to TRBJ1-1, with 10 bases matching TRBD1. V was pared by 2 bases and J by 5 bases, with 8 bases of the junction left unmatched. The CDR3 is 16 residues long. Germline V CDR1 and CDR2: LNHNV, YYDKDF (reference sequence). CDR3 sequence reads: CATSRPATGGITEAFF. CDR3 sequence (DNA): TGTGCCACCAGCAGACCCGCGACAGGGGGCATTACTGAAGCTTTCTTT.

The CDR3 is CASSATGDNTF. CDR3 bases: TGTGCCAGCAGCGCAACAGGGGATAACACCTTC. The chain joins TRBV7-9 to TRBJ1-2, with 7 bases aligning to TRBD1. Germline CDR1 reads SEHNR; CDR2 reads FQNEAQ (reference sequence). This CDR3 is 11 amino acids long. Trimming removed 5 bases from V and 12 bases from J; junction bases left unmatched: 6.

About this clone: This same CDR3 is encoded by further DNA sequences in the sample. The chain is built from TRBV25-1 and TRBJ1-2, with D hard to call. Germline lookup yields CDR1 MGHDK and CDR2 SYGVNS. V was shortened by 2 bases and J by 6 bases, with 10 bases between the two germline ends. The CDR3 consists of 13 residues. The CDR3 reads CASSEAGRDGYTF. The CDR3, as DNA: TGTGCCAGCAGTGAAGCGGGGAGGGATGGCTACACCTTC.

The V call is TRBV29-1, the J call TRBJ1-2; D call uncertain. The germline V and J ends were trimmed by 5 bases and 8 bases, with 18 bases remaining between them. Germline-derived CDR1 and CDR2 are SQVTM and ANQGSEA. This CDR3 has 13 amino acids. The CDR3 nucleotides read TGCAGCGTTCCTCCCCCGGCCGGAGAGGGCTACACCTTC. It yields the protein CSVPPPAGEGYTF.

This clone was recorded a few times. V is TRBV4-1 and J is TRBJ2-4; D is unresolved. The germline gives CDR1 MGHRA, CDR2 YSYEKL. The CDR3 totals 15 residues. V was cut by 0 bases and J by 3 bases, with 9 bases left in between. As DNA, the CDR3 is TGCGCCAGCAGCCAAGAATGGCAGGTCAAAAACATTCAGTACTTC. This encodes CASSQEWQVKNIQYF.

V is TRBV20-1 and J is TRBJ1-1; D is unresolved. CDR3 length: 10 residues. Looked up from germline, CDR1 is DFQATT and CDR2 is SNEGSKA (reference sequence). Trimming removed 5 bases at V and 3 bases at J, with 4 bases between. The CDR3 sequence is CSAYDTEAFF. The CDR3 nucleotides read TGCAGTGCTTATGACACTGAAGCTTTCTTT.

This clone has just a few counts. V and J are TRBV5-5 and TRBJ2-6; D is perhaps TRBD2 (5 bases). The germline CDR1 and CDR2 sequences are SGHKS and YYEKEE (reference sequence). Trimming took 1 base from V and 2 from J, leaving 7 bases between them. The CDR3 has 15 amino acids. The CDR3 region has the DNA TGTGCCAGCAGCTTGAGAGGGACTGGGGCCAACGTCCTGACTTTC. Its translation is CASSLRGTGANVLTF. The complete variable domain, with remaining parts taken from reference TRBV5-5 and TRBJ2-6, reads DAGVTQSPTHLIKTRGQQVTLRCSPISGHKSVSWYQQVLGQGPQFIFQYYEKEERGRGNFPDRFSARQFPNYSSELNVNALLLGDSALYLCASSLRGTGANVLTFGAGSRLTVL.

The chain combines TRBV6-5 with TRBJ1-1; D is undetermined. The V gene lost 7 bases and the J gene lost 4 bases, with 19 bases spanning the gap. CDR1 is MNHEY, CDR2 SVGAGI, per germline. This CDR3 comprises 15 residues. CDR3 amino acids: CASNAYVAEGTEAFF. The DNA of the CDR3 is TGTGCCAGCAATGCTTATGTGGCTGAGGGCACTGAAGCTTTCTTT.